These 5 T cell receptor beta chains were sequenced from one sample in a study of blood T cell repertoires in COVID-19. This table comes from immunoSEQ multiplex PCR, and its TCRdb copy is limited to in-frame clones, with some not included. The sample shows some 53,000 clones, approximately 84% of them seen only once. The sample taken for sequencing was peripheral blood. The receptors were gathered from a human donor with active COVID-19. The donor label of this sample is uncertain.

The chain links TRBV5-4 to TRBJ2-7; 10 nucleotides line up with TRBD1. The CDR3 has 15 residues. Trimming at V came to 0 bases and at J to 1 base, leaving 1 base not matched to a gene. CDR1 and CDR2 (germline): SGHNT, YYREEE (reference sequence). The chain's CDR3 is CASSLGGQGSYEQYF. CDR3 DNA: TGTGCCAGCAGCTTGGGGGGACAGGGGTCCTACGAGCAGTACTTC.

The chain carries TRBV5-1 and TRBJ2-4; TRBD1 is a possible D gene (6 bases). The germline gives CDR1 SGHRS, CDR2 YFSETQ. The CDR3 contains 14 residues. With 0 bases removed from V and 4 bases from J, the gap between germline ends came to 8 bases. In DNA form, the CDR3 reads TGCGCCAGCAGCTTGGACAGGGCTAAAAACATTCAGTACTTC. Its translation: CASSLDRAKNIQYF.

This clone occurred once. The V and J genes are TRBV6-5 and TRBJ2-7; D possibly corresponds to TRBD1 (5 bases). Germline V lookup: CDR1 MNHEY, CDR2 SVGAGI. Trimming stripped 6 bases from V and 2 bases from J, with 17 bases between. CDR3 length: 15 amino acids. Here the CDR3 reads CASSSDRTAAYEQYF. CDR3 coding DNA: TGTGCCAGCAGCTCCGACAGAACCGCGGCCTACGAGCAGTACTTC.

J is TRBJ2-7 and V is TRBV12-3 or TRBV12-4; D unclear. The germline V and J ends were trimmed by 4 bases and 6 bases, with 13 bases remaining between them. The CDR3 loop spans 13 amino acids. The CDR3 nucleotides read TGTGCCAGCAGTTCCACCGACTGGAGCGAGCAGTACTTC. It yields the protein CASSSTDWSEQYF.

This clone occurred once. This sequence joins TRBV5-4 and TRBJ2-1; D remains unclear. Germline V gene sequence: CDR1 SGHNT, CDR2 YYREEE (reference sequence). V was clipped by 3 bases and J by 7 bases, with 8 bases between them. The CDR3 extends over 12 amino acids. This CDR3 reads CASSSGENEQFF. DNA for the CDR3: TGTGCCAGCAGCTCAGGTGAGAATGAGCAGTTCTTC.